A selection of T cell receptor beta chains follows, all from one sample in a study of T cells in Graves' hyperthyroidism and ophthalmopathy. TCRdb re-derived calls from the multiplex PCR reads in MiXCR, one entry per CDR3 protein. The sample contains around 450,000 distinct CDR3 sequences, 15% to 18% of which appear only once. The sequenced material came from blood. The receptors come from a woman between 18 and 30 years old with Graves' hyperthyroidism. The CDR3 runs from the conserved cysteine through the conserved F or W. A D gene is named only where the DNA matches it firmly.

v_gene	d_gene	len	j_gene	CDR3aa
TRBV28	TRBD2	20	TRBJ2-7	CASSPLAQGYWAGGIYEQYF
TRBV28	.	11	TRBJ2-1	CASSIHNEQFF
TRBV20-1	TRBD1	16	TRBJ2-4	CSGEDRGFLAKNIQYF
TRBV9	.	16	TRBJ1-2	CASSSRGAPSNYGYTF
TRBV7-2	.	14	TRBJ2-7	CASSLVLVSDEQYF
TRBV5-1	TRBD1	16	TRBJ2-3	CASSLDGTGGSDTQYF
TRBV6-1	.	13	TRBJ2-3	CASVSTLEYTQYF
TRBV20-1	TRBD1	15	TRBJ2-7	CSARDGQGSSYEQYF
TRBV5-1	.	14	TRBJ2-1	CASRWGPQYNEQFF
TRBV29-1	TRBD2	13	TRBJ2-3	CSKKGLAADTQYF
TRBV7-9	.	14	TRBJ1-6	CASSLTGKGSPLHF
TRBV5-6	.	14	TRBJ2-3	CASSLKVGTDTQYF
TRBV5-5	.	15	TRBJ1-2	CASSLVGRRHYGYTF
TRBV12-3/TRBV12-4	.	15	TRBJ1-5	CASSTSRVSNQPQHF
TRBV28	.	16	TRBJ1-2	CASSPFGAALYYGYTF
TRBV28	TRBD2	16	TRBJ2-3	CASSPSAGGRRDTQYF
TRBV5-1	.	12	TRBJ2-3	CASSLAGVVQYF
TRBV20-1	.	12	TRBJ2-1	CSASTLQNEQFF
TRBV5-4	.	15	TRBJ1-1	CASSLAKGGNTEAFF
TRBV5-6	.	13	TRBJ2-7	CASSFTHRDEQYF
TRBV19	TRBD1	14	TRBJ1-5	CASSTGRQGQPQHF
TRBV11-2	.	15	TRBJ2-7	CASSFQKGMIYEQYF
TRBV19	TRBD1	14	TRBJ1-1	CASSTERRQGSAFF
TRBV6-2/TRBV6-3	.	16	TRBJ2-7	CASSVRWWGRSYEQYF
TRBV5-1	.	15	TRBJ2-3	CASSCLVPLTDTQYF
TRBV10-2	TRBD2	14	TRBJ2-1	CASRVAGGPNEQFF
TRBV4-3	.	17	TRBJ2-7	CASSQDATPIGYYEQYF
TRBV30	.	18	TRBJ1-2	CAWSGLGDKTPSNYGYTF
TRBV6-1	.	9	TRBJ1-6	CASGRPLHF